This T cell receptor (beta chain) came from a study of identical twins. TCRdb re-derived calls from the 5' RACE reads in MiXCR, one entry per CDR3 protein. This sample has about 470,000 distinct CDR3 sequences, with around 24% found just once. These records were also assigned to another study, of T cells expressing NK-cell markers. From that paper: Several of the donors carried dominant NKG2C+ clonotypes that took up about 1.0-7.0% of their CD8+ T cells.

The sample comprised CD4+ T cells sorted from blood. This clonotype was obtained from a woman aged 18 to 35 in good health.

The CDR3 loop is CASSPEGNMYEQYF. In DNA form, the CDR3 reads TGTGCCAGCTCACCAGAGGGTAACATGTACGAGCAGTACTTC. The chain uses TRBV18 and TRBJ2-7; a possible D gene is TRBD2 (5 bases). The CDR3 sequence is 14 residues long. The germline gives CDR1 KGHSH, CDR2 LQKENI. V was clipped by 2 bases and J by 4 bases, with 12 bases between them.